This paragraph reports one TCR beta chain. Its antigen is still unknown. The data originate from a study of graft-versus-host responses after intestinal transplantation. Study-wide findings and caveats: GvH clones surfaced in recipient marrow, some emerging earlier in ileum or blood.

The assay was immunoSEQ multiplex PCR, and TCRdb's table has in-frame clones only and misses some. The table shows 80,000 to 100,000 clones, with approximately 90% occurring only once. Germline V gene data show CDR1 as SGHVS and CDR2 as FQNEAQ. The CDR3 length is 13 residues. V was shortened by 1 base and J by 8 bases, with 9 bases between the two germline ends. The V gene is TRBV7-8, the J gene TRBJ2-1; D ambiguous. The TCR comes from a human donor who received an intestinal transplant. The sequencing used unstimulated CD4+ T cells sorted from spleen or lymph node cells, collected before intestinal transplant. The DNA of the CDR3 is TGTGCCAGCAGCTTAGTTTCTAGTTATGAGCAGTTCTTC. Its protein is CASSLVSSYEQFF.